The 17 T cell receptor beta chains presented below share a single source sample, sequenced in a study of blood T cell repertoires in COVID-19. Profiled with immunoSEQ multiplex PCR; TCRdb holds only in-frame clones, not every one. In the table there are about 400,000 clones, 88% of which are singletons. The sequencing sample was made of PBMCs or T cells enriched from blood (not recorded which). These receptors were collected from a woman aged 40 to 50 with acute COVID-19.

The chain recombines TRBV6-5 with TRBJ2-7; 9 nucleotides line up with TRBD1. V trimming: 6 bases; J trimming: 7 bases; junction bases outside the gene matches: 13. This CDR3 is 15 amino acids long. Germline CDR1 is MNHEY and CDR2 is SVGAGI. CDR3 DNA sequence: TGTGCCAGCAGCTTTAAGGGACAGGGAACTCGTGAGCAGTACTTC. The encoded protein is CASSFKGQGTREQYF.

This clone was recorded a few times. V and J are TRBV10-3 and TRBJ2-1; TRBD2 agrees at 9 bases. Germline-derived CDR1 and CDR2 are ENHRY and SYGVKD. This CDR3 has 15 amino acids. Losses at the gene ends were 5 bases for V and 7 bases for J; bases not matched to a gene: 9. Written as DNA, the CDR3 is TGTGCCATCAGTCCTCGCGGGGGGGCTGAGAATGAGCAGTTCTTC. It codes for CAISPRGGAENEQFF.

The chain joins TRBV18 to TRBJ2-6; maybe TRBD2 (5 bases). The CDR3 spans 16 residues. Germline CDR1 reads KGHSH; CDR2 reads LQKENI. V lost 6 bases to trimming and J lost 2 bases, with 14 bases between them. CDR3 DNA: TGTGCCAGCTCCCTTACCGCGGGCGCTGGGGCCAACGTCCTGACTTTC. Translated: CASSLTAGAGANVLTF. Complete variable domain (other parts from reference TRBV18 and TRBJ2-6): NAGVMQNPRHLVRRRGQEARLRCSPMKGHSHVYWYRQLPEEGLKFMVYLQKENIIDESGMPKERFSAEFPKEGPSILRIQQVVRGDSAAYFCASSLTAGAGANVLTFGAGSRLTVL.

The rearrangement uses TRBV12-3 or TRBV12-4 and TRBJ2-5, with 8 bases that match TRBD2. The V segment lost 7 bases and the J segment 5 bases; nucleotides outside the gene matches: 6. The length of the CDR3 is 13 residues. Here the CDR3 reads CASKRGGGETQYF. Here the CDR3 DNA reads TGTGCCAGCAAACGGGGGGGCGGTGAGACCCAGTACTTC.

The CDR3 here is CASSTDSRREAFF. CDR3 bases: TGTGCCAGTAGTACGGACTCTAGAAGGGAGGCTTTCTTT. The chain is built from TRBV19 and TRBJ1-1; D is unclear. This CDR3 is 13 amino acids long. Germline assignment: CDR1 LNHDA and CDR2 SQIVND (reference sequence). Between the trimmed V and J ends, which lost 4 bases and 11 bases, there was a span of 17 bases.

This clone has just one count. The rearrangement links TRBV2 to TRBJ1-2; tentative D call: TRBD1 (6 bases). The V and J ends lost 6 bases and 1 base respectively, with 15 bases between them. The CDR3 runs 15 residues. Germline V CDR1 and CDR2: SNHLY, FYNNEI. As DNA, the CDR3 is TGTGCCAGCAGCGATACAGGGTACCATAACTATGGCTACACCTTC. It yields the protein CASSDTGYHNYGYTF.

The chain links TRBV3-1 (or the pseudogene TRBV3-2) to TRBJ1-2, with 7 nucleotides matching TRBD1. This CDR3 is 16 amino acids long. The germline CDR1 and CDR2 sequences are LGHDT and YNNKEL (reference sequence). The V gene end was trimmed by 0 bases and the J gene end by 4 bases; junction bases not matched to a gene: 8. CDR3 sequence: CASSQDLGTVTYGYTF. CDR3 DNA: TGTGCCAGCAGCCAAGATCTAGGGACAGTCACCTATGGCTACACCTTC.

A word on this clone: A clone one base away is much larger, so this may be a read error. Different DNA sequences within this sample yield the same CDR3. V usage is TRBV12-3 or TRBV12-4 and J usage is TRBJ1-1; 7 bases are shared with TRBD1. V lost 5 bases and J lost 1; bases outside the gene matches: 1. This CDR3 region has 13 residues. CDR3 sequence (DNA): TGTGCCAGCAGTAGGACAGGGAACACTGAAGCTTTCTTT. Protein product: CASSRTGNTEAFF.

J is TRBJ1-1 and V is TRBV19; 7 nucleotides align to TRBD1. V lost 10 bases, J lost 9 bases, and 11 bases stayed unmatched. This CDR3 contains 12 residues. Germline V lookup: CDR1 LNHDA, CDR2 SQIVND (reference sequence). The CDR3 here is CATQSLTGQAFF. CDR3 DNA sequence: TGTGCCACTCAGTCCCTGACAGGGCAAGCTTTCTTT.

The genes are TRBV7-6 and TRBJ2-1, with 9 bases matching TRBD1. Germline CDR1 and CDR2: SGHVS and FNYEAQ. With V trimmed by 5 bases and J by 6 bases, 8 bases remained unmatched. This CDR3 region has 15 residues. In DNA, the CDR3 is TGTGCCAGCAGCCGACCGGGACAGGGTCGCAATGAGCAGTTCTTC. It yields the protein CASSRPGQGRNEQFF.

The rearrangement joins TRBV15 to TRBJ2-1; 7 nucleotides agree with TRBD1. Unmatched junction bases numbered 5, after V lost 3 bases and J lost 3 bases. CDR1 and CDR2 (germline): LNHNV, YYDKDF (reference sequence). There are 15 residues in the CDR3. Here the CDR3 reads CATSRTTGLYNEQFF. The CDR3 DNA is TGTGCCACCAGCAGGACGACAGGGCTCTACAATGAGCAGTTCTTC.

The chain couples TRBV30 to TRBJ1-2; no clear D. The germline V and J ends were trimmed by 1 base and 4 bases, with 10 bases remaining between them. CDR1 is GTSNPN and CDR2 is SVGIG in the germline V gene (reference sequence). This CDR3 region has 13 residues. This CDR3 reads CAWSGGRTYGYTF. In DNA form, the CDR3 reads TGTGCCTGGAGTGGCGGGAGAACCTATGGCTACACCTTC.

The chain has TRBV5-5 and TRBJ1-1; 11 positions agree with TRBD1. Trimming took 4 bases from V and 3 from J; bases not matched to a gene: 5. CDR3 length equals 15 residues. From germline, CDR1 is SGHKS and CDR2 YYEKEE (reference sequence). CDR3 DNA sequence: TGTGCCAGCAGCCCCGGGACAGGGGGTCACACTGAAGCTTTCTTT. Encoded protein: CASSPGTGGHTEAFF. Filled out from reference TRBV5-5 and TRBJ1-1, the complete variable domain reads DAGVTQSPTHLIKTRGQQVTLRCSPISGHKSVSWYQQVLGQGPQFIFQYYEKEERGRGNFPDRFSARQFPNYSSELNVNALLLGDSALYLCASSPGTGGHTEAFFGQGTRLTVV.

The chain uses TRBV12-3 or TRBV12-4 and TRBJ2-3; TRBD1 matches 7 bases. The J segment lost 4 bases and the V segment lost 6 bases, leaving 1 base of the junction unmatched. The CDR3 covers 12 residues. CDR3: CASRTGPDTQYF. CDR3 DNA: TGTGCCAGCAGGACAGGGCCAGATACGCAGTATTTT.

This rearrangement joins TRBV6-5 to TRBJ1-1; no definite D call. The V end was cut by 0 bases, the J end by 0 bases, with 8 bases between. Germline V lookup: CDR1 MNHEY, CDR2 SVGAGI. The CDR3 sequence is 15 residues long. The CDR3 DNA reads TGTGCCAGCAGTTACTCTATAACAGTGAACACTGAAGCTTTCTTT. It codes for CASSYSITVNTEAFF.

The chain has TRBV2 and TRBJ1-4; 9 bases match TRBD1. Trimming at V came to 4 bases and at J to 7 bases, leaving 4 bases not matched to a gene. The CDR3 is 14 amino acids. The germline V gene encodes CDR1 SNHLY and CDR2 FYNNEI. CDR3 DNA: TGTGCCAGCAGTGTAAAGACAGGGGGTGAAAAACTGTTTTTT. Protein product: CASSVKTGGEKLFF.

This clone was recorded only once. V and J are TRBV5-6 and TRBJ2-7; D is perhaps TRBD2 (6 bases). This CDR3 region has 13 residues. Trimming pared 3 bases from V and 2 bases from J, leaving 9 bases between. The germline CDR1 and CDR2 sequences are SGHDT and YYEEEE. The CDR3: CASSWRAAYEQYF. In nucleotides, the CDR3 is TGTGCCAGCAGCTGGAGGGCCGCCTACGAGCAGTACTTC. Using reference TRBV5-6 and TRBJ2-7 for the parts outside the CDR3, the full variable domain is DAGVTQSPTHLIKTRGQQVTLRCSPKSGHDTVSWYQQALGQGPQFIFQYYEEEERQRGNFPDRFSGHQFPNYSSELNVNALLLGDSALYLCASSWRAAYEQYFGPGTRLTVT.